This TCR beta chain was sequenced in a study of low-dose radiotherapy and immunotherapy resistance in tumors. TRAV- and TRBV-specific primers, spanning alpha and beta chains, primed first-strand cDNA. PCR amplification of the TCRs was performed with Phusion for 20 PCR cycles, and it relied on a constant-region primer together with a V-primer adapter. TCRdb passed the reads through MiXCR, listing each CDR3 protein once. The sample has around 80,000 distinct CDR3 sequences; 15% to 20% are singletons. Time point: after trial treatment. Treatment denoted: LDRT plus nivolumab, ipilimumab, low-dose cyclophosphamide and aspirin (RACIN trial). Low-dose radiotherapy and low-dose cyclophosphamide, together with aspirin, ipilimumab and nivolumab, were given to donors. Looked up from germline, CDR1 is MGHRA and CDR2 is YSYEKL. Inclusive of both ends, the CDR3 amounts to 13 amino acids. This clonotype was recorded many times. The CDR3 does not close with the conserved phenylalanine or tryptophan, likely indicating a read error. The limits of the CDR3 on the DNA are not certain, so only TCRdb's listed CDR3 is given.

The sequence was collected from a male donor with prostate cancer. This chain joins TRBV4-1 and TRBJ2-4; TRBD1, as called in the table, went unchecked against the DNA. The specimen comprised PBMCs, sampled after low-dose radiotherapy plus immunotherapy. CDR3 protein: CASSQVVGQRETL.